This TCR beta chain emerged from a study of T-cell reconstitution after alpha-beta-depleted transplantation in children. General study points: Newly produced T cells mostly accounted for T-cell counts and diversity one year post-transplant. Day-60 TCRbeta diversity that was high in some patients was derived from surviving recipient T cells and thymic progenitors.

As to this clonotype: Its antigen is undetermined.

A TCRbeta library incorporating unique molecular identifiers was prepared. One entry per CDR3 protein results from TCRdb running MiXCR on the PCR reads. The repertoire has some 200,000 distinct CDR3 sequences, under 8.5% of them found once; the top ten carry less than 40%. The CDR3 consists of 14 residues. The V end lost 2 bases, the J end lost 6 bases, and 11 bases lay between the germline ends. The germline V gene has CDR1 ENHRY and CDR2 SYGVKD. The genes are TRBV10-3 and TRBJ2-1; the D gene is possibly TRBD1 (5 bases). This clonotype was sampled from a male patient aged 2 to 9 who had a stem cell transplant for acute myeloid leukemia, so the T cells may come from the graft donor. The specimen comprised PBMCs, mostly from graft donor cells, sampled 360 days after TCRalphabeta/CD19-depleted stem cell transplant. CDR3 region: CAISETGHLNEQFF. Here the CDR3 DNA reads TGTGCCATCAGTGAGACCGGACACCTCAATGAGCAGTTCTTC.